The rows below give T cell receptor beta chains drawn from one sample of a study of beta chain features in type 1 diabetes. The data were produced by immunoSEQ multiplex PCR, yet TCRdb's version contains in-frame clones alone and is incomplete. The table includes roughly 240,000 clones, 13% to 15% detected once. Material: naive CD4+ T cells from blood. These receptors all stem from a woman in her thirties or forties in good health. The CDR3 runs from the conserved cysteine through the conserved F or W. D genes are given only for firm matches. Where a row states a size, it is once, few, many or the class of an expanded clone; other rows omit it.

j_gene: TRBJ2-5
v_gene: TRBV6-1
abundance: -
d_gene: -
CDR3aa: CASSEQGWETQYF
CDR3nt: TGTGCCAGCAGTGAACAGGGGTGGGAGACCCAGTACTTC

j_gene: TRBJ1-2
v_gene: TRBV18
abundance: -
d_gene: -
CDR3aa: CASSSDKDYGYTF
CDR3nt: TGTGCCAGCTCATCCGACAAGGACTATGGCTACACCTTC

j_gene: TRBJ1-6
v_gene: TRBV9
abundance: few
d_gene: -
CDR3aa: CASSADSSGPLHF
CDR3nt: TGTGCCAGCAGCGCAGATTCATCCGGGCCCCTCCACTTT

j_gene: TRBJ1-5
v_gene: TRBV19
abundance: few
d_gene: -
CDR3aa: CASSIAGGNQPQHF
CDR3nt: TGTGCCAGTAGTATAGCAGGGGGCAATCAGCCCCAGCATTTT

j_gene: TRBJ1-1
v_gene: TRBV29-1
abundance: -
d_gene: -
CDR3aa: CSVRVRGQLNTEAFF
CDR3nt: TGCAGCGTTAGGGTTCGCGGACAATTGAACACTGAAGCTTTCTTT

j_gene: TRBJ1-1
v_gene: TRBV7-8
abundance: few
d_gene: TRBD1
CDR3aa: CASSWTGLGTEAFF
CDR3nt: TGTGCCAGCAGCTGGACAGGGTTGGGCACTGAAGCTTTCTTT

j_gene: TRBJ2-4
v_gene: TRBV19
abundance: -
d_gene: TRBD1
CDR3aa: CASSIQGARVKNIQYF
CDR3nt: TGTGCCAGTAGTATCCAGGGGGCGCGAGTCAAAAACATTCAGTACTTC

j_gene: TRBJ2-3
v_gene: TRBV12-5
abundance: -
d_gene: -
CDR3aa: CASGLVRQINTDTQYF
CDR3nt: TGTGCTAGTGGTTTGGTCAGACAGATTAACACAGATACGCAGTATTTT

j_gene: TRBJ2-3
v_gene: TRBV18
abundance: -
d_gene: TRBD1
CDR3aa: CASSPPYRGIDTQYF
CDR3nt: TGTGCCAGCTCACCACCGTACAGGGGGATAGATACGCAGTATTTT

j_gene: TRBJ1-5
v_gene: TRBV15
abundance: few
d_gene: TRBD1
CDR3aa: CATSSPGGNQPQHF
CDR3nt: TGTGCCACCAGCAGTCCAGGGGGCAACCAGCCCCAGCATTTT

j_gene: TRBJ1-1
v_gene: TRBV11-2
abundance: few
d_gene: -
CDR3aa: CASSLDSYAEAFF
CDR3nt: TGTGCCAGCAGCTTGGACAGTTACGCTGAAGCTTTCTTT

j_gene: TRBJ1-2
v_gene: TRBV7-2
abundance: -
d_gene: -
CDR3aa: CASSSLRGILGGYTF
CDR3nt: TGTGCCAGCAGCTCCCTTAGAGGGATCCTGGGGGGCTACACCTTC

j_gene: TRBJ2-3
v_gene: TRBV5-4
abundance: -
d_gene: TRBD2
CDR3aa: CASSLGTSGGRDTQYF
CDR3nt: TGTGCCAGCAGCTTGGGTACTAGCGGGGGCAGGGATACGCAGTATTTT

j_gene: TRBJ2-5
v_gene: TRBV29-1
abundance: few
d_gene: -
CDR3aa: CSGGPQETQYF
CDR3nt: TGCAGCGGAGGGCCTCAAGAGACCCAGTACTTC

j_gene: TRBJ2-7
v_gene: TRBV19
abundance: -
d_gene: -
CDR3aa: CASSIDPGRGDEQYF
CDR3nt: TGTGCCAGTAGTATAGATCCCGGCAGAGGCGACGAGCAGTACTTC

j_gene: TRBJ1-2
v_gene: TRBV29-1
abundance: few
d_gene: TRBD1
CDR3aa: CSVVGDRGGYGYTF
CDR3nt: TGCAGCGTTGTGGGTGACAGGGGGGGCTATGGCTACACCTTC

j_gene: TRBJ2-2
v_gene: TRBV7-2
abundance: few
d_gene: TRBD2
CDR3aa: CASSLVLRGVTGELFF
CDR3nt: TGTGCCAGCAGCTTAGTTTTGCGGGGGGTGACCGGGGAGCTGTTTTTT

j_gene: TRBJ2-7
v_gene: TRBV25-1
abundance: -
d_gene: TRBD1
CDR3aa: CATSLQGAGEQYF
CDR3nt: TGTGCCACCTCACTCCAGGGGGCGGGTGAGCAGTACTTC

j_gene: TRBJ1-4
v_gene: TRBV5-4
abundance: few
d_gene: TRBD1
CDR3aa: CASSLDRGTVEKLFF
CDR3nt: TGTGCCAGCAGCCTCGACAGGGGTACGGTTGAAAAACTGTTTTTT

j_gene: TRBJ1-4
v_gene: TRBV29-1
abundance: few
d_gene: TRBD1
CDR3aa: CSVGRQGGEKLFF
CDR3nt: TGCAGCGTTGGCAGACAGGGAGGAGAAAAACTGTTTTTT

j_gene: TRBJ2-7
v_gene: TRBV7-9
abundance: -
d_gene: -
CDR3aa: CASSSGPYEQYF
CDR3nt: TGTGCCAGCAGTTCGGGTCCCTACGAGCAGTACTTC

j_gene: TRBJ2-7
v_gene: TRBV7-2
abundance: -
d_gene: -
CDR3aa: CASSYGGYEQYF
CDR3nt: TGTGCCAGCAGCTACGGGGGCTACGAGCAGTACTTC

j_gene: TRBJ2-5
v_gene: TRBV2
abundance: -
d_gene: -
CDR3aa: CASSSGEQYF
CDR3nt: TGTGCCAGCAGCAGCGGAGAGCAGTACTTC

j_gene: TRBJ1-5
v_gene: TRBV25-1
abundance: -
d_gene: -
CDR3aa: CASSEGPWPQHF
CDR3nt: TGTGCCAGCAGTGAGGGCCCCTGGCCCCAGCATTTT